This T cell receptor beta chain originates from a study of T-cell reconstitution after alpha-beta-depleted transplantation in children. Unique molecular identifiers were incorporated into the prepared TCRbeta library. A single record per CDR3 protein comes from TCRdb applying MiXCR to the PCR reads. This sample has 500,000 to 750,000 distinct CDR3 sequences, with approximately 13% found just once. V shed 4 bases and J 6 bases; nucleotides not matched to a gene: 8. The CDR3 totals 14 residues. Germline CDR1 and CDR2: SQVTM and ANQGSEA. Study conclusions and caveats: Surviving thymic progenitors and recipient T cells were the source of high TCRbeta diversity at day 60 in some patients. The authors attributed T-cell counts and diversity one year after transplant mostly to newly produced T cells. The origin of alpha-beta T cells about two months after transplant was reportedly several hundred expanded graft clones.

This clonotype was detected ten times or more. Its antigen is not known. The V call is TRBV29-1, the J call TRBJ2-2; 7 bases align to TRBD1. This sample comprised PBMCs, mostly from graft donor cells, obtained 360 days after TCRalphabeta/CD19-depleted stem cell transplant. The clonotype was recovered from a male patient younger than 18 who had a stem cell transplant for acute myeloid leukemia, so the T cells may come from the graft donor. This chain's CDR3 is CSVVRTGVAGELFF. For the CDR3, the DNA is TGCAGCGTTGTGCGAACAGGGGTGGCCGGGGAGCTGTTTTTT.